The rows below give T cell receptor beta chains drawn from one sample of a study of cytomegalovirus exposure and HLA in healthy donors. Libraries were prepared by immunoSEQ multiplex PCR; TCRdb keeps only in-frame clonotypes and omits some of them. Here the sample spans fewer than 90,000 clones, approximately 95% being singletons. The material sequenced was PBMCs. The receptors were sampled from a young woman in good health and CMV-seronegative. Each CDR3 is given with its conserved first and last residue.

J	V	CDR3
TRBJ2-2	TRBV2	CASRSRQGATAGELFF
TRBJ2-2	TRBV6-1	CASTVHRVSGELFF
TRBJ1-1	TRBV19	CASSIAVNTEAFF
TRBJ1-1	TRBV9	CASSVSGTEAFF
TRBJ2-7	TRBV10-1	CASSDPTGGVYEQYF
TRBJ2-7	TRBV7-9	CASTQQGSEQYF
TRBJ2-1	TRBV5-1	CASSLATGGPREQFF
TRBJ2-7	TRBV5-1	CASSLGQAGSYEQYF
TRBJ2-7	TRBV4-2	CASSQDMASGSYEQYF
TRBJ2-7	TRBV7-2	CASSPSRAATSYEQYF
TRBJ1-2	TRBV7-9	CASSLGGDYGYTF
TRBJ2-7	TRBV2	CASSGTSGRRLPYEQYF
TRBJ2-1	TRBV21-1	CASKLGATTSSYNEQFF
TRBJ2-2	TRBV4-2	CASSSRTSGGSGELFF
TRBJ2-1	TRBV27	CASSPRLAGGDEQFF
TRBJ2-3	TRBV14	CASSRVSTDTQYF
TRBJ2-5	TRBV10-2	CASSPPKTSGRVETQYF
TRBJ2-1	TRBV30	CAWSGEPSGSNHNEQFF
TRBJ2-3	TRBV6-1	CASSVSDRASDTQYF
TRBJ1-1	TRBV9	CASSVEWGQNTEAFF
TRBJ2-5	TRBV11-3	CASSFPFAGDLETQYF
TRBJ1-3	TRBV9	CASSGDRDYSGNTIYF
TRBJ1-5	TRBV28	CASTHSTGGEQPQHF
TRBJ1-6	TRBV7-2	CASSTRQGDNSPLHF
TRBJ2-1	TRBV6-4	CASSDDAGTGGNEQFF
TRBJ1-2	TRBV7-9	CASSPPGQTNYGYTF
TRBJ2-5	TRBV10-3	CAISGQAGLYQETQYF
TRBJ2-7	TRBV6-1	CAVDPHERESLEQYF
TRBJ2-1	TRBV11-2	CASSGPWTGVPTSYNEQFF